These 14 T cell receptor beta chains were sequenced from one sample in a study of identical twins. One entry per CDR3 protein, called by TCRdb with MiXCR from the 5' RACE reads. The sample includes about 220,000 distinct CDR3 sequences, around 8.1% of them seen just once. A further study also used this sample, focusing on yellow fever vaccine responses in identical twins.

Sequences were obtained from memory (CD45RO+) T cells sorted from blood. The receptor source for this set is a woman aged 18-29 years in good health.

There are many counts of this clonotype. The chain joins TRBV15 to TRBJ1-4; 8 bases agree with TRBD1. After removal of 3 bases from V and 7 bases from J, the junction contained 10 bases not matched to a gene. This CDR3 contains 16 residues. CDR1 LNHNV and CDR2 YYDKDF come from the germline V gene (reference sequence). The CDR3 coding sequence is TGTGCCACCAGCAGCGGACAGGGTGATTCGTCTGAAAAACTGTTTTTT. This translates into CATSSGQGDSSEKLFF.

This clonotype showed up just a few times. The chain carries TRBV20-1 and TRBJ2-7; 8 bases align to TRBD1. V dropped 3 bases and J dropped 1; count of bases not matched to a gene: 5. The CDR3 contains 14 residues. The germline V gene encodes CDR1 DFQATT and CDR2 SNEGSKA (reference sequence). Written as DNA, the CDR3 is TGCAGTGCTAGCAGCAGGGGGCTTTCCTACGAGCAGTACTTC. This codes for CSASSRGLSYEQYF.

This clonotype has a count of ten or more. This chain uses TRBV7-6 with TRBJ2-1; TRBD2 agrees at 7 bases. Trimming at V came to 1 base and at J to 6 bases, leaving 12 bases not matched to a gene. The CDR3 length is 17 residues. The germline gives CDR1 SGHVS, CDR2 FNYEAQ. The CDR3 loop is CASSLEARASGGNEQFF. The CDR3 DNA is TGTGCCAGCAGCTTAGAGGCTAGGGCTAGCGGAGGCAATGAGCAGTTCTTC.

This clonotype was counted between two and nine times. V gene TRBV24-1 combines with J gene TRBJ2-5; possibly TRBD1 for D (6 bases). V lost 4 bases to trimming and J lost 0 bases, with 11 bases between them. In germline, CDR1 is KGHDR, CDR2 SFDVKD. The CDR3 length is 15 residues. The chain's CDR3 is CATSDPEGDQETQYF. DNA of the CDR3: TGTGCCACCAGTGACCCCGAGGGGGACCAAGAGACCCAGTACTTC.

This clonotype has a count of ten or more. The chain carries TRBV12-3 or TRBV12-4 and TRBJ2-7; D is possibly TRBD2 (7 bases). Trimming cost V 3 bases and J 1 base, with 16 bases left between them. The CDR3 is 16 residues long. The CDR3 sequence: CASSFRGATRSYEQYF. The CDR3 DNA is TGTGCCAGCAGTTTTCGGGGGGCTACTCGATCCTACGAGCAGTACTTC.

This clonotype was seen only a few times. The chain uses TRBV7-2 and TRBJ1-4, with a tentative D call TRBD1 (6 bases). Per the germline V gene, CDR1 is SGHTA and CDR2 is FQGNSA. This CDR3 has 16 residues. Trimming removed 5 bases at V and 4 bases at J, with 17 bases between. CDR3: CASSINPTGNNEKLFF. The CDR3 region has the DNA TGTGCCAGCAGCATAAACCCGACAGGAAATAATGAAAAACTGTTTTTT.

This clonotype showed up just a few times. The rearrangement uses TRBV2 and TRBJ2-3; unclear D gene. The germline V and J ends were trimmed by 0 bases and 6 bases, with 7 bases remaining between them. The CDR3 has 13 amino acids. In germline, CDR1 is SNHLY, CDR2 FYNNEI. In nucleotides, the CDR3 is TGTGCCAGCAGTGAAGCGAATGGTGATACGCAGTATTTT. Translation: CASSEANGDTQYF.

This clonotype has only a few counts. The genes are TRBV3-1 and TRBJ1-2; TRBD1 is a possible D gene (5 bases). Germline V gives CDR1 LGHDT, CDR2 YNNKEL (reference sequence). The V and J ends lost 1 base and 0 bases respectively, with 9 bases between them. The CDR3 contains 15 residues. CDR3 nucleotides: TGTGCCAGCAGCCAAGGTGGACATACTAACTATGGCTACACCTTC. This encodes CASSQGGHTNYGYTF.

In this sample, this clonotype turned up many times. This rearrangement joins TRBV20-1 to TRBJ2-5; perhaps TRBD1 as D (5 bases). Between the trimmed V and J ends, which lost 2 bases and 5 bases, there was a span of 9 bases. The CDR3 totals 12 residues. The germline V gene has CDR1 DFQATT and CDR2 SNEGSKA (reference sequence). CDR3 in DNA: TGCAGTGCTAGATCGGCAGGGGAGACCCAGTACTTC. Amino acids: CSARSAGETQYF.

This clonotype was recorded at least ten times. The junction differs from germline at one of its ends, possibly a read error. The CDR3 loop reads CASSLGKDTQYF. CDR3 DNA: TGTGCCAGCAGTTTAGGAAAAGATACGCAGTATTTT. The chain joins TRBV5-1 to TRBJ2-3; D not certain. This CDR3 region has 12 residues. Germline values: CDR1 SGHRS, CDR2 YFSETQ.

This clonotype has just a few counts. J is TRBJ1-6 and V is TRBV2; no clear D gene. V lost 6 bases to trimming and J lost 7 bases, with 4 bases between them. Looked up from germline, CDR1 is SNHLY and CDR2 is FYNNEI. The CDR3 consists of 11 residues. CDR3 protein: CASSGNSPLHF. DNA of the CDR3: TGTGCCAGCAGCGGGAATTCACCCCTCCACTTT.

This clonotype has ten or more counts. The CDR3 spells CASSFSGTGELFF. In DNA form, the CDR3 reads TGTGCCAGCAGTTTCTCAGGCACCGGGGAGCTGTTTTTT. This chain connects TRBV12-3 or TRBV12-4 to TRBJ2-2; D unclear. Trimming removed 3 bases from V and 4 bases from J, with 6 bases in between. The CDR3 covers 13 residues.

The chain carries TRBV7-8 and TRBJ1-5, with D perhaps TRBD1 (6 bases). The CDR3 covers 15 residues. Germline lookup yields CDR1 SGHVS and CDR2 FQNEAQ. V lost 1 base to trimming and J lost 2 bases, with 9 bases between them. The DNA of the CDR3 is TGTGCCAGCAGCTTAGACAGGGCGGGCAATCAGCCCCAGCATTTT. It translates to CASSLDRAGNQPQHF.

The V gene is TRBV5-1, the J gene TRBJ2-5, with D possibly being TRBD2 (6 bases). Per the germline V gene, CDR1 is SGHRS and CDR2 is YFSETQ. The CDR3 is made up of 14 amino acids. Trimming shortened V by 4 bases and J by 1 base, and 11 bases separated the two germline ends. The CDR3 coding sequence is TGCGCCAGCAGCGGGGGGAGTGTCCAAGAGACCCAGTACTTC. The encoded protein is CASSGGSVQETQYF. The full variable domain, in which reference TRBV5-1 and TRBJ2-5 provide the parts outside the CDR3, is KAGVTQTPRYLIKTRGQQVTLSCSPISGHRSVSWYQQTPGQGLQFLFEYFSETQRNKGNFPGRFSGRQFSNSRSEMNVSTLELGDSALYLCASSGGSVQETQYFGPGTRLLVL.